This T cell receptor (beta chain) originates from a study of T-cell reconstitution after alpha-beta-depleted transplantation in children. The length of the CDR3 is 13 residues. V was pared by 1 base and J by 8 bases, with 14 bases between. CDR1 and CDR2 (germline): DFQATT, SNEGSKA (reference sequence). This clonotype turned up a few times. Unique molecular identifiers were used in preparing the TCRbeta library. MiXCR, run by TCRdb on the PCR reads, gives a single entry per CDR3 protein. The sample includes 450,000 to 600,000 distinct CDR3 sequences, about 18% of them seen just once. Material: PBMCs from the stem cell graft donor, obtained from the stem cell graft. The clonotype was recovered from a human donor who donated a stem cell graft to a child with acute lymphoblastic leukemia. The rearrangement links TRBV20-1 to TRBJ1-1, with a possible D match to TRBD1 (5 bases). For the CDR3, the DNA is TGCAGTGCTAGAGGCAGGGTGCTTTCCGAAGCTTTCTTT. This sequence encodes CSARGRVLSEAFF.